Presented here are 22 T cell receptor beta chains from one specimen sequenced in a study of early T cells in non-severe SARS-CoV-2 infection. TCRdb recomputed calls from the 5' RACE reads with MiXCR, one row per CDR3 protein. The data hold about 54,000 distinct CDR3 sequences, with under 8% observed a single time. The sequencing used whole blood, collected at baseline. These TCRs come from an adult who was a healthcare worker with PCR-confirmed SARS-CoV-2 infection or an uninfected control (not recorded which).

This clonotype was found many times. J is TRBJ2-1 and V is TRBV7-2; D tentatively fits TRBD1 or TRBD2 (7 bases each). The germline CDR1 and CDR2 sequences are SGHTA and FQGNSA. The CDR3 length is 15 residues. Trimming left V 5 bases short and J 3 bases short, with 14 bases between. The DNA of the CDR3 is TGTGCCAGCAGCCCTCAGGGGGGGGTCTACAATGAGCAGTTCTTC. As protein: CASSPQGGVYNEQFF.

This clonotype was seen more than once but under ten times. The gene calls are TRBV5-4 and TRBJ2-1; 8 bases agree with TRBD2. Germline V gene lookup returns CDR1 SGHNT and CDR2 YYREEE (reference sequence). V gave up 4 bases and J gave up 0 bases; unmatched junction bases: 6. The CDR3 consists of 16 residues. CDR3 sequence reads: CASSPSGGVSYNEQFF. CDR3 nucleotides: TGTGCCAGCAGCCCCTCCGGGGGGGTCTCCTACAATGAGCAGTTCTTC.

This clonotype has a handful of counts. The V call is TRBV3-2, the J call TRBJ1-3; TRBD1 was called by the table and not checked on the DNA. TRBV3-2 corresponds to a pseudogene. CDR3 length: 22 amino acids. The CDR3: CASSQDPHLRDSPLKSGNTIYF. CDR3 sequence (DNA): TGTGCCAGCAGCCAAGACCCTCATCTCCGGGACAGCCCTTTGAAGTCTGGAAACACCATATATTTT.

Many counts were recorded for this clonotype. This chain connects TRBV19 to TRBJ2-7; no clear D. The CDR3 contains 13 residues. Trimming left V 1 base short and J 2 bases short, with 6 bases between. Germline CDR1 reads LNHDA; CDR2 reads SQIVND (reference sequence). The chain's CDR3 is CASSIGTAYEQYF. The CDR3, as DNA: TGTGCCAGTAGTATAGGAACAGCCTACGAGCAGTACTTC.

The chain joins TRBV30 to TRBJ2-2; 9 positions match TRBD2. V trimming: 0 bases; J trimming: 5 bases; junction bases outside the gene matches: 10. Germline V gives CDR1 GTSNPN, CDR2 SVGIG (reference sequence). The CDR3 is made up of 17 amino acids. As DNA, the CDR3 is TGTGCCTGGAGTGTACTCCTAGCGGGGCGGCGGACCGGGGAGCTGTTTTTT. Translated, it gives CAWSVLLAGRRTGELFF.

The V gene is TRBV27, the J gene TRBJ2-4; maybe TRBD1 (6 bases). V was clipped by 0 bases and J by 4 bases, with 13 bases between them. Germline V gives CDR1 MNHEY, CDR2 SMNVEV (reference sequence). The CDR3 covers 16 residues. CDR3 in amino acids: CASSLSAGTLKNIQYF. The CDR3 region has the DNA TGTGCCAGCAGTTTATCCGCAGGGACACTGAAAAACATTCAGTACTTC.

This clonotype has at least ten counts. The gene calls are TRBV7-2 and TRBJ2-3; 8 nucleotides align to TRBD2. Germline assignment: CDR1 SGHTA and CDR2 FQGNSA. Unmatched junction bases numbered 11, after V lost 5 bases and J lost 4 bases. The CDR3 is made up of 16 amino acids. CDR3 loop: CASSPGWTGGADTQYF. The CDR3 coding sequence is TGTGCCAGCAGCCCGGGCTGGACGGGGGGGGCAGATACGCAGTATTTT.

J is TRBJ2-3 and V is TRBV24-1, with D possibly being TRBD1 or TRBD2 (5 bases each). Germline V gene sequence: CDR1 KGHDR, CDR2 SFDVKD. CDR3 length: 13 residues. Trimming took off 3 bases at V and 5 bases at J, with 8 bases between the two ends. For the CDR3, the DNA is TGTGCCACCAGTGATGGGACCAGAGATACGCAGTATTTT. Encoded protein: CATSDGTRDTQYF.

This clonotype was counted ten times or more. This rearrangement joins TRBV4-2 to TRBJ2-6, with D possibly matching TRBD1 (6 bases). The CDR3 sequence is 17 residues long. Trimming stripped 0 bases from V and 4 bases from J, with 13 bases between. In germline, CDR1 is LGHNA, CDR2 YNFKEQ. The CDR3 nucleotides are TGTGCCAGCAGCCAAGAAGGGGGTAACTCCGGGGCCAACGTCCTGACTTTC. It yields the protein CASSQEGGNSGANVLTF.

The chain uses TRBV7-8 and TRBJ2-1, with 9 positions matching TRBD2. Germline trimming cut 2 bases from V and 5 bases from J; bases unmatched to any gene: 4. The germline V gene has CDR1 SGHVS and CDR2 FQNEAQ. This CDR3 contains 15 residues. The DNA of the CDR3 is TGTGCCAGCAGCTTAATAGCGGGGGACCACAATGAGCAGTTCTTC. Its protein product is CASSLIAGDHNEQFF.

The chain has TRBV10-3 and TRBJ2-7; TRBD1 matches at 7 bases. The CDR3 is 13 residues long. Germline trimming cut 2 bases from V and 2 bases from J; bases unmatched to any gene: 0. Germline V gene data show CDR1 as ENHRY and CDR2 as SYGVKD. CDR3 loop: CAISEDRAYEQYF. The CDR3 bases are TGTGCCATCAGTGAGGACAGGGCCTACGAGCAGTACTTC.

This clonotype was observed many times. The chain combines TRBV20-1 with TRBJ2-1, with 14 positions matching TRBD2. The junction had 4 bases not matched to a gene; V was cut back by 0 bases and J by 3 bases. Germline V CDR1 and CDR2: DFQATT, SNEGSKA (reference sequence). The CDR3 loop spans 17 amino acids. This CDR3 is CSARDRLAGGLYNEQFF. CDR3 nucleotides: TGCAGTGCTAGAGATCGACTAGCGGGGGGGCTCTACAATGAGCAGTTCTTC.

The chain uses TRBV20-1 and TRBJ2-1; either TRBD1 or TRBD2 may fit D (5 bases each). This CDR3 spans 14 amino acids. The germline gives CDR1 DFQATT, CDR2 SNEGSKA (reference sequence). V was cut by 1 base and J by 7 bases, with 14 bases left in between. The CDR3 bases are TGCAGTGCTAGAGCCCACGGGGCCCAGAATGAGCAGTTCTTC. Protein: CSARAHGAQNEQFF.

The sample holds a few counts of this clonotype. V gene TRBV5-4 combines with J gene TRBJ2-1; TRBD1 matches 10 bases. J was trimmed by 6 bases and V by 0 bases; bases with no gene match: 6. CDR1 and CDR2 from the germline V gene are SGHNT and YYREEE (reference sequence). There are 16 residues in the CDR3. CDR3 sequence (DNA): TGTGCCAGCAGCTTGGAGCTAGGACAGGGGGTCAATGAGCAGTTCTTC. Protein sequence: CASSLELGQGVNEQFF.

This clonotype came up many times. This rearrangement joins TRBV4-2 to TRBJ2-7; D is unresolved. V lost 4 bases and J 1 base, leaving 11 bases between the germline ends. This CDR3 contains 14 residues. The V gene's germline CDR1 is LGHNA and CDR2 YNFKEQ. CDR3 coding DNA: TGTGCCAGCAGCCTCGACGGCCTATCCTACGAGCAGTACTTC. Its protein product is CASSLDGLSYEQYF.

This clonotype has ten or more counts. The chain carries TRBV5-1 and TRBJ2-1, with D hard to call. V lost 1 base and J lost 3, with 5 bases in between. Germline CDR1 and CDR2: SGHRS and YFSETQ. The CDR3 extends over 13 amino acids. The chain's CDR3 is CASSLPSYNEQFF. As DNA, the CDR3 is TGCGCCAGCAGCTTGCCCAGCTACAATGAGCAGTTCTTC.

This clonotype was seen ten or more times. The chain joins TRBV5-1 to TRBJ2-5; 9 bases fit TRBD1. Trimming removed 0 bases from V and 4 bases from J; junction bases left unmatched: 7. The CDR3 length is 16 residues. Germline V CDR1 and CDR2: SGHRS, YFSETQ. CDR3 bases: TGCGCCAGCAGCTTGGCCGGACAGGGGAGAGGAGAGACCCAGTACTTC. Translated: CASSLAGQGRGETQYF.

This clonotype was seen a few times. The chain recombines TRBV4-3 with TRBJ2-6, with D possibly matching TRBD2 (5 bases). V was pared by 4 bases and J by 0 bases, with 16 bases between. This CDR3 has 18 residues. Germline V gene lookup returns CDR1 LGHNA and CDR2 YSLEER. The CDR3 is CASSRLGGPSSGANVLTF. CDR3 coding DNA: TGCGCCAGCAGCCGCCTTGGCGGGCCAAGCTCTGGGGCCAACGTCCTGACTTTC.

This sequence joins TRBV29-1 and TRBJ2-5; the D gene could be TRBD1 or TRBD2 (5 bases each). Germline V CDR1 and CDR2: SQVTM, ANQGSEA. The CDR3 has 14 residues. Trimming removed 3 bases at V and 7 bases at J, with 18 bases between. The CDR3 DNA reads TGCAGCGTTGACCGGGACCCCCGTGGGGGGACCCAGTACTTC. Protein product: CSVDRDPRGGTQYF.

This clonotype was seen ten or more times. The CDR3 loop reads CSARVRSGRISYEQYF. DNA of the CDR3: TGCAGTGCTAGAGTTCGGTCAGGTCGGATCTCCTACGAGCAGTACTTC. The V call is TRBV20-1, the J call TRBJ2-7; the D is unclear. Germline CDR1 DFQATT, CDR2 SNEGSKA (reference sequence). V was pared by 1 base and J by 0 bases, with 16 bases between. This CDR3 region has 16 residues.

Comment on this clonotype: Being one base from a much bigger clone, this may be a read error. The chain joins TRBV28 to TRBJ2-7, with D possibly matching TRBD2 (7 bases). The germline V gene has CDR1 MDHEN and CDR2 SYDVKM. This CDR3 region has 13 residues. This chain's CDR3 is CVSNPGEGYEQYF. CDR3 sequence (DNA): TGTGTCAGCAATCCAGGGGAGGGTTACGAGCAGTACTTC. Filled out from reference TRBV28 and TRBJ2-7, the complete variable domain reads DVKVTQSSRYLVKRTGEKVFLECVQDMDHENMFWYRQDPGLGLRLIYFSYDVKMKEKGDIPEGYSVSREKKERFSLILESASTNQTSMYLCVSNPGEGYEQYFGPGTRLTVT.

This clonotype was seen ten or more times. The chain carries TRBV5-5 and TRBJ2-1; the match to TRBD2 covers 12 bases. Germline V CDR1 and CDR2: SGHKS, YYEKEE (reference sequence). J gave up 3 bases and V 4 bases, and 2 bases lay outside the gene matches. The CDR3 is 15 amino acids. The CDR3 DNA reads TGTGCCAGCAGCCCTAGCGGGGGGGGCTACAATGAGCAGTTCTTC. It translates to CASSPSGGGYNEQFF.